The text below deals with one TCR beta chain. Germline V gives CDR1 LGHDT, CDR2 YNNKEL (reference sequence). Trimming took 4 bases from V and 6 from J; bases not matched to a gene: 8. The CDR3 length is 14 residues. How the authors handled the data: For nucleated cells, counts were estimated from reference gene primer amplification. Clones were read by immunoSEQ multiplex PCR, and TCRdb kept only the in-frame ones, dropping some. From that table come the V and J calls and clone size; the DNA was used to work out D and trimming. Of about 250,000 clones in the sample, 75% to 90% were seen once. This sample is part of a study of blood T cell repertoires in COVID-19. Looking at the study overall: In each case, the material was cDNA or gDNA derived from T cells, B-cell-depleted T cells, or PBMCs.

Sequencing was done on a sample of peripheral blood. The V call is TRBV3-1 (or the pseudogene TRBV3-2), the J call TRBJ1-1; 7 nucleotides match TRBD1. The sequence was obtained from a woman aged 40 to 50 who had recovered from COVID-19. CDR3 residues: CASSPGQWGPEAFF. CDR3 coding DNA: TGTGCCAGCAGCCCGGGACAGTGGGGCCCTGAAGCTTTCTTT.